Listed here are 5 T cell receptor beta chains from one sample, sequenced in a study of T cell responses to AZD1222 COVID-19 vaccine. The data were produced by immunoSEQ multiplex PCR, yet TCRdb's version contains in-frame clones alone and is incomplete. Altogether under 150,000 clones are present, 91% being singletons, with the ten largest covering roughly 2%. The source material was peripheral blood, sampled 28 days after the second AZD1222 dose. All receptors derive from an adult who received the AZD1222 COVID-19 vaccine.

The CDR3 spells CASSYGAGATNEQFF. The CDR3 region has the DNA TGTGCCAGCAGTTACGGCGCGGGGGCCACTAATGAGCAGTTCTTC. The chain carries TRBV6-5 and TRBJ2-1, with D perhaps matching TRBD2 (7 bases). The CDR3 runs to 15 residues. The V gene's germline CDR1 is MNHEY and CDR2 SVGAGI. Trimming took off 2 bases at V and 7 bases at J, with 15 bases between the two ends.

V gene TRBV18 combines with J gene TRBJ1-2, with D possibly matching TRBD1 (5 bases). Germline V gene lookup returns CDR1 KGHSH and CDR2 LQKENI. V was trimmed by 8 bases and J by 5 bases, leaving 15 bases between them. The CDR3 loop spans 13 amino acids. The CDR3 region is CASRSGGVYGYTF. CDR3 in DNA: TGTGCCAGCCGCTCTGGGGGAGTTTATGGCTACACCTTC.

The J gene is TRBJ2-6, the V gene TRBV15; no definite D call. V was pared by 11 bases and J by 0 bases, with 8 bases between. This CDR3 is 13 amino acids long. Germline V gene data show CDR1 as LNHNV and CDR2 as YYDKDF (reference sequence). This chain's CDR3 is CASLHSGANVLTF. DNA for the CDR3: TGTGCCTCCTTACACTCTGGGGCCAACGTCCTGACTTTC.

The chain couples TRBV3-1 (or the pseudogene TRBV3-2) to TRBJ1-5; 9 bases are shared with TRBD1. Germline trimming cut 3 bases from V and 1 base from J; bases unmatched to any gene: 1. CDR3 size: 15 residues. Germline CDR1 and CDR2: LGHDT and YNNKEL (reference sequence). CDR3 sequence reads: CASSQTGGSNQPQHF. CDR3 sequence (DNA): TGTGCCAGCAGCCAGACAGGGGGGAGCAATCAGCCCCAGCATTTT.

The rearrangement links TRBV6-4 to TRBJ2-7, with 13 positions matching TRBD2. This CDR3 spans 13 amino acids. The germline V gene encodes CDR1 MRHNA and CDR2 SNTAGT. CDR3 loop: CASIPGTSGNKDV. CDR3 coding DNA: TGTGCCAGCATCCCAGGGACTAGCGGGAACAAGGACGTC.